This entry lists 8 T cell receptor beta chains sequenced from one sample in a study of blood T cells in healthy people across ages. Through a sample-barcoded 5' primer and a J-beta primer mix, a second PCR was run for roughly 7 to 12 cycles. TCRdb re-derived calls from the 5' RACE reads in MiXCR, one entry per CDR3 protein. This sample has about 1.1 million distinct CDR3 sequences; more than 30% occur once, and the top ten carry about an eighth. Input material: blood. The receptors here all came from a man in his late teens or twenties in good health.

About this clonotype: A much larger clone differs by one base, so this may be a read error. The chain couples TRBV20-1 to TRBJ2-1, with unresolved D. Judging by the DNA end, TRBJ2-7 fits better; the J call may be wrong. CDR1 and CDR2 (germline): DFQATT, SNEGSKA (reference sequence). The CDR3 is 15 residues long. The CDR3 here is CSARDDLIAYNEQYF. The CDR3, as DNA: TGCAGTGCTAGAGATGATCTGATAGCCTACAATGAGCAGTACTTC.

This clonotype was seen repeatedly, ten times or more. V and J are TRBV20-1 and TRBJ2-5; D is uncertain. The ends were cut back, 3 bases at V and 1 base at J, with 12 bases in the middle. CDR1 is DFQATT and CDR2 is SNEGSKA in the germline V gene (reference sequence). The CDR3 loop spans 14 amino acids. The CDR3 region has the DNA TGCAGTGCTAGGCTTCAACGCCTCCAAGAGACCCAGTACTTC. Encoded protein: CSARLQRLQETQYF.

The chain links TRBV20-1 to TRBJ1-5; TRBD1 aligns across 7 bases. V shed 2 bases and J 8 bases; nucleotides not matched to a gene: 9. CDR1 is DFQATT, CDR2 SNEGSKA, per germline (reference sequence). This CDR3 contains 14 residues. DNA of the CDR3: TGCAGTGCTAGACCCGGGACAGAACGCGAGCCCCAGCATTTT. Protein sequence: CSARPGTEREPQHF.

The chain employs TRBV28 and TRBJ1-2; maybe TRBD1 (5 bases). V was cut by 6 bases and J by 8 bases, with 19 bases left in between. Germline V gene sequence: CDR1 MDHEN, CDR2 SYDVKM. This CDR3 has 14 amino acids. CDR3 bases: TGTGCCAGCAGCTCTACAGGTGGGACTAGGGGCTACACCTTC. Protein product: CASSSTGGTRGYTF.

The CDR3 loop is CASSFDRTGSGTEAFF. The CDR3 nucleotides read TGCGCCAGCAGCTTCGATAGGACAGGGTCTGGCACTGAAGCTTTCTTT. The gene calls are TRBV5-1 and TRBJ1-1; 8 nucleotides line up with TRBD1. V was pared by 2 bases and J by 4 bases, with 10 bases of the junction left unmatched. The CDR3 loop spans 16 amino acids. Germline CDR1 reads SGHRS; CDR2 reads YFSETQ.

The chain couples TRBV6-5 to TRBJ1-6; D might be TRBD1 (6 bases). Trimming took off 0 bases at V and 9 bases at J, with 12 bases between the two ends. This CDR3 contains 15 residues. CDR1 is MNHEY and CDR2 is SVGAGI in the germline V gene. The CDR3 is CASSYSGRGSSPLHF. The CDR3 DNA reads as TGTGCCAGCAGTTACTCTGGCAGGGGAAGTTCACCCCTCCACTTT.

DNA of the CDR3: TGTGCCAGCAGTTTATACTGGGCCCCCAATCAGCCCCAGCATTTT. Amino acids: CASSLYWAPNQPQHF. The chain links TRBV28 to TRBJ1-5, with D unresolved. Trimming left V 1 base short and J 3 bases short, with 10 bases between. Germline V gives CDR1 MDHEN, CDR2 SYDVKM. This CDR3 has 15 residues.

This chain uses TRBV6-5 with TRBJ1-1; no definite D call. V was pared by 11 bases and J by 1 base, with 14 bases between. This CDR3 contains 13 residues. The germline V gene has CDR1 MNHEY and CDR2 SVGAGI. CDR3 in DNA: TGTGCCTGTTTCAGGACTTCGAACACTGAAGCTTTCTTT. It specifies CACFRTSNTEAFF.